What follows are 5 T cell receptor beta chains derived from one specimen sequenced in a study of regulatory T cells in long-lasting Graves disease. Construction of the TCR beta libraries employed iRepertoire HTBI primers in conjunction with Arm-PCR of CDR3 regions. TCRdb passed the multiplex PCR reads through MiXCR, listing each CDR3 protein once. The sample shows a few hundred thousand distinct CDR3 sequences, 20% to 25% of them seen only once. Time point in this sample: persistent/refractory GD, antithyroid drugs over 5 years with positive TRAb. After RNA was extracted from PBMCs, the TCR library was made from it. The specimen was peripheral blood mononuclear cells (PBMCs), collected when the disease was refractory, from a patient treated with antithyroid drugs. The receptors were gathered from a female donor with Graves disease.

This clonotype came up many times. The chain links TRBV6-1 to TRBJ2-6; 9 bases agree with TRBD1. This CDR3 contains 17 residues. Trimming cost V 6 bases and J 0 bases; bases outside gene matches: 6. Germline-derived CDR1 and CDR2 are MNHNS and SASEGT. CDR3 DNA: TGTGCCAGCAGACGGACAGGGGCCCGCTCTGGGGCCAACGTCCTGACTTTC. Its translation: CASRRTGARSGANVLTF.

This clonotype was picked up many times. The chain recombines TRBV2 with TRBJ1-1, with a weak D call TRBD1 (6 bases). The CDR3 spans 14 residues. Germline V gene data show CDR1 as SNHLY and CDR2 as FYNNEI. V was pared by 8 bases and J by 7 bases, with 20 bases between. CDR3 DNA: TGTGCCAGCCGCGCGGTTGACAGGATAAGTGAAGCTTTCTTT. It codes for CASRAVDRISEAFF. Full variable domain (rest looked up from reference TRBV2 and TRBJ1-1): EPEVTQTPSHQVTQMGQEVILRCVPISNHLYFYWYRQILGQKVEFLVSFYNNEISEKSEIFDDQFSVERPDGSNFTLKIRSTKLEDSAMYFCASRAVDRISEAFFGQGTRLTVV.

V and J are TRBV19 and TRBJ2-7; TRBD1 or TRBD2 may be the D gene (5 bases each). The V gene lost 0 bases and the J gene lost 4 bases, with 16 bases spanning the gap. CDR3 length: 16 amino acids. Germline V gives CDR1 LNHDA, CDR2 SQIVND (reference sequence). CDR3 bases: TGTGCCAGTAGTATAGATCGGCCGGGACCGATTTACGAGCAGTACTTC. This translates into CASSIDRPGPIYEQYF.

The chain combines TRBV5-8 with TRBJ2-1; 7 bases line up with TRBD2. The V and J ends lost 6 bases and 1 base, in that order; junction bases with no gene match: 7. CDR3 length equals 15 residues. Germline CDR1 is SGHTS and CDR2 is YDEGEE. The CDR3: CASKTSFSSYNEQFF. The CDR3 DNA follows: TGTGCCAGCAAGACTAGCTTCTCATCCTACAATGAGCAGTTCTTC.

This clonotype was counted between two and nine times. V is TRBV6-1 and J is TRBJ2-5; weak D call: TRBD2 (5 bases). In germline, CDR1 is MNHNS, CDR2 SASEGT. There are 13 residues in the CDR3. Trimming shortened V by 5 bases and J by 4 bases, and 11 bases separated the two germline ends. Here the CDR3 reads CASSLGLSETQYF. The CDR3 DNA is TGTGCCAGCAGTCTCGGACTCTCAGAGACCCAGTACTTC.